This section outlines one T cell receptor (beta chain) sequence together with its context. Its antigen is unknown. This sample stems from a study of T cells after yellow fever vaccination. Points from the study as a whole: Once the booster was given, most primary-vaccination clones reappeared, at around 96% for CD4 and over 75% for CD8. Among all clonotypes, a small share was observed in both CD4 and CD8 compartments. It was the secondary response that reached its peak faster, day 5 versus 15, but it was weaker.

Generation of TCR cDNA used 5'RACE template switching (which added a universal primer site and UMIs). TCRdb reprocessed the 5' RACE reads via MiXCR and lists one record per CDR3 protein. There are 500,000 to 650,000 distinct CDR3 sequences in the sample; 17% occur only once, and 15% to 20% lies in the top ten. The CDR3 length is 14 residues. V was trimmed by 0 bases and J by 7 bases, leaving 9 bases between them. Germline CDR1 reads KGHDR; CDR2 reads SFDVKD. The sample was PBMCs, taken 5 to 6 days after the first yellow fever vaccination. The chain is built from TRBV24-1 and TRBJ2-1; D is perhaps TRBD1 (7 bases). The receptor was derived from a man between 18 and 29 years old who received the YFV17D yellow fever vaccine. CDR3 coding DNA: TGTGCCACCAGTGATTTGCAGGGGGGAAATGAGCAGTTCTTC. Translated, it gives CATSDLQGGNEQFF.